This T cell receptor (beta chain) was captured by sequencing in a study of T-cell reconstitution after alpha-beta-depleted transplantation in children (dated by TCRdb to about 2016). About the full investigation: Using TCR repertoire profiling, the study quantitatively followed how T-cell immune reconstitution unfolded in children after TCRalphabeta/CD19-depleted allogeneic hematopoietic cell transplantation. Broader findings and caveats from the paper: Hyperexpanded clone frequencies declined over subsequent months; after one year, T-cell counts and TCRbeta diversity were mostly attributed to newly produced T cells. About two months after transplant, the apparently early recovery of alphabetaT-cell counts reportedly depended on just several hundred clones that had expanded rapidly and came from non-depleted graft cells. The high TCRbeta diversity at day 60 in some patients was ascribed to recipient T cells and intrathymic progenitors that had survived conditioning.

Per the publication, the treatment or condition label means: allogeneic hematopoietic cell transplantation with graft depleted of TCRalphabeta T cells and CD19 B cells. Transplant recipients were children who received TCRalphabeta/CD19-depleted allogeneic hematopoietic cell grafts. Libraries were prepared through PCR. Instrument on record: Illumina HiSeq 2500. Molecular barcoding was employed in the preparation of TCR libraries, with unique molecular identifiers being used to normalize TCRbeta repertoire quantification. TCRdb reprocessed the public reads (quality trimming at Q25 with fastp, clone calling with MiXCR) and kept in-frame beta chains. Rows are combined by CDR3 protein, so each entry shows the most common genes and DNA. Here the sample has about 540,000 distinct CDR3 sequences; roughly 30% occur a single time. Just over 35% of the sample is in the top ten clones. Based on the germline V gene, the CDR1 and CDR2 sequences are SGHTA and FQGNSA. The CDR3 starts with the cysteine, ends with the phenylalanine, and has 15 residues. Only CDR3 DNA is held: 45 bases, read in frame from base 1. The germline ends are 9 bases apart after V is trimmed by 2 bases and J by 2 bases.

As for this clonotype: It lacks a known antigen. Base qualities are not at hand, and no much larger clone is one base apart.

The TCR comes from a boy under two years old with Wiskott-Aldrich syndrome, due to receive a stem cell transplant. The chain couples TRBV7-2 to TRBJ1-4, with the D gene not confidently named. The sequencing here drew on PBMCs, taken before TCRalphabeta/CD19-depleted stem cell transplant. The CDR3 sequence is CASSLKVGTNEKLFF. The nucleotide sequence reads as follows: TGTGCCAGCAGCTTAAAAGTAGGGACTAATGAAAAACTGTTTTTT.